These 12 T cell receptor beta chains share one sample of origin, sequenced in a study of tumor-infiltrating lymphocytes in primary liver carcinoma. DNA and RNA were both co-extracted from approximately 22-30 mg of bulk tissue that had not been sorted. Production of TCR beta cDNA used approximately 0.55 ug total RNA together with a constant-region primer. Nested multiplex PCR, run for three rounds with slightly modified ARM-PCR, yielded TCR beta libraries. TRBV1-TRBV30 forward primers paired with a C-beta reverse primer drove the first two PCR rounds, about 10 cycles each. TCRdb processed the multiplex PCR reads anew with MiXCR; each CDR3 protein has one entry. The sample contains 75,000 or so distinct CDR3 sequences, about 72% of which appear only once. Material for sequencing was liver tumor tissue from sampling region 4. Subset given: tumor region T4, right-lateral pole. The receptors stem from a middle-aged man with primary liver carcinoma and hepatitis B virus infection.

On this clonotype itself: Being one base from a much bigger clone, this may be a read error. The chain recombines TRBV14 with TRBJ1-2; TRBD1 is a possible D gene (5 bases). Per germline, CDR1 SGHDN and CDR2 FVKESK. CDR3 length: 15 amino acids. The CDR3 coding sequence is TGTGCCAGCGGCCAAGGGGTCACCTCTAACTATGGCTACACCTTC. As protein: CASGQGVTSNYGYTF.

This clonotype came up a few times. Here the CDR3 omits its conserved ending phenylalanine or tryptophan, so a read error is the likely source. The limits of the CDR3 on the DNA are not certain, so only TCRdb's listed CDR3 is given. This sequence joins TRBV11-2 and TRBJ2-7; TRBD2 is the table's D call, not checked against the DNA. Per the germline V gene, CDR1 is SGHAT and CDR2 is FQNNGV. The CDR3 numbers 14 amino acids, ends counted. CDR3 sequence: CASTNQKAGYEQHY.

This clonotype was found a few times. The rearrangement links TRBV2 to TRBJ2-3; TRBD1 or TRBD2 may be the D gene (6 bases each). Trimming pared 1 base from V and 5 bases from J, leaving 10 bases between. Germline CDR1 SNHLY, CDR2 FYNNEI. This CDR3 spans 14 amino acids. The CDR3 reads CASSEGGDKDTQYF. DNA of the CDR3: TGTGCCAGCAGTGAAGGGGGGGACAAAGATACGCAGTATTTT.

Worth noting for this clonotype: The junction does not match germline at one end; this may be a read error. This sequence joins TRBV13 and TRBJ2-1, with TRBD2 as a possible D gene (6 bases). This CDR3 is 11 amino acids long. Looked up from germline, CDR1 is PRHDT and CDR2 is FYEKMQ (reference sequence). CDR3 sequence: CASRLRDLQFF. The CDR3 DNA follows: TGTGCTAGCAGATTAAGGGACTTGCAGTTCTTC.

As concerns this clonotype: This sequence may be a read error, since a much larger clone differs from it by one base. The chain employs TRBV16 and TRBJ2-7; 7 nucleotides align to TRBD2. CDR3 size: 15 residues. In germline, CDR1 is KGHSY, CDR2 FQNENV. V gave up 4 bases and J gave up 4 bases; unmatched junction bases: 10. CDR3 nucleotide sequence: TGTGCCAGCAGCCGGCACTGGGGCGGGAGTTACGAGCAGTACTTC. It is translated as CASSRHWGGSYEQYF.

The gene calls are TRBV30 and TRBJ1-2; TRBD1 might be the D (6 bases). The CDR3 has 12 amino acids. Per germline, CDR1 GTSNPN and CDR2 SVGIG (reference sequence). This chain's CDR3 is CARSYRDWGYTF. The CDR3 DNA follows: TGTGCTCGGAGCTACAGGGATTGGGGTTACACCTTC.

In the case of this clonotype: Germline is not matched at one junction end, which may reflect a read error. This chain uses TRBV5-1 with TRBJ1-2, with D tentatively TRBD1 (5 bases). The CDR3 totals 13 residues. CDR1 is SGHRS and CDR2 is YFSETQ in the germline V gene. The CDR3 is CARSLDSNYGYTF. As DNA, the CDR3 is TGCGCCAGAAGCCTCGACAGTAACTATGGCTACACGTTC.

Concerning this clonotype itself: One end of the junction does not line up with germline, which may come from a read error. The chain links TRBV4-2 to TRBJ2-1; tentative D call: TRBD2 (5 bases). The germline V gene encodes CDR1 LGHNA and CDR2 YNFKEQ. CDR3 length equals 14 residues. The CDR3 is CDSSHGPEGSEQFF. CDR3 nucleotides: TGTGACAGCAGCCATGGACCAGAGGGAAGTGAGCAGTTCTTC.

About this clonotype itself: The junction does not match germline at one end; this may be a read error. The CDR3 sequence: CASSLQAGGYCGANVLTF. The CDR3 DNA reads as TGCGCAAGCAGCTTGCAGGCAGGGGGCTACTGTGGGGCCAACGTCCTGACTTTC. J is TRBJ2-6 and V is TRBV5-1; 8 positions match TRBD1. The CDR3 is 18 amino acids. The germline CDR1 and CDR2 sequences are SGHRS and YFSETQ.

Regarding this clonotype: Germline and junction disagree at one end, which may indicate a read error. CDR3: CASSFTRGNEQRF. The CDR3 DNA sequence: TGTGCCAGCAGTTTTACAAGAGGGAATGAGCAGCGCTTC. This rearrangement joins TRBV12-3 or TRBV12-4 to TRBJ2-1; maybe TRBD2 (5 bases). The CDR3 runs to 13 residues.

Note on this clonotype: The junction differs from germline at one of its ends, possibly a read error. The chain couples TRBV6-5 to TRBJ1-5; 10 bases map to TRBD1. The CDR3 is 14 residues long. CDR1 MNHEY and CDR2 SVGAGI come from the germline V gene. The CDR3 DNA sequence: TGTGCCAGCAGTATTGGGACAGGGGATCAGCACCAGCATTTT. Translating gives CASSIGTGDQHQHF.

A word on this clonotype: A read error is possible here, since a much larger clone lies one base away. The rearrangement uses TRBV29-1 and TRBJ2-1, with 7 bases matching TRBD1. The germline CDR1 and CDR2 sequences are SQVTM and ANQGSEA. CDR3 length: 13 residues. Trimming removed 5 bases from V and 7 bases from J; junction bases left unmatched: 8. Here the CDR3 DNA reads TGCAGCGTTCATACAGGGGCAGGAAATGAGCAGTTCTTC. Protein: CSVHTGAGNEQFF.